The source of this T cell receptor (beta chain) is a study of blood T cell repertoires in COVID-19. Study information: The United States, Italy and Spain supplied acute and convalescent COVID-19 samples. The analysed material was cDNA or gDNA that came from T cells, B-cell-depleted T cells, or PBMCs.

The repertoire was sequenced with immunoSEQ multiplex PCR; TCRdb's copy has only in-frame clones and lacks some. The data show tens of thousands of clones, 84% seen once. The CDR3 is made up of 18 amino acids. Germline values: CDR1 SGHTA, CDR2 FQGNSA. V shed 5 bases and J 4 bases; nucleotides not matched to a gene: 17. This clonotype was sampled from a human donor in a cohort sampled during active COVID-19. Sequenced input: peripheral blood. This chain links TRBV7-2 with TRBJ1-1; 9 bases are shared with TRBD1. In DNA form, the CDR3 reads TGTGCCAGCAGCACGCGCGCCACAGGGGGCGCGGGTGGCACTGAAGCTTTCTTT. Translating gives CASSTRATGGAGGTEAFF. Full variable domain (missing parts from reference TRBV7-2 and TRBJ1-1): GAGVSQSPSNKVTEKGKDVELRCDPISGHTALYWYRQSLGQGLEFLIYFQGNSAPDKSGLPSDRFSAERTGGSVSTLTIQRTQQEDSAVYLCASSTRATGGAGGTEAFFGQGTRLTVV.